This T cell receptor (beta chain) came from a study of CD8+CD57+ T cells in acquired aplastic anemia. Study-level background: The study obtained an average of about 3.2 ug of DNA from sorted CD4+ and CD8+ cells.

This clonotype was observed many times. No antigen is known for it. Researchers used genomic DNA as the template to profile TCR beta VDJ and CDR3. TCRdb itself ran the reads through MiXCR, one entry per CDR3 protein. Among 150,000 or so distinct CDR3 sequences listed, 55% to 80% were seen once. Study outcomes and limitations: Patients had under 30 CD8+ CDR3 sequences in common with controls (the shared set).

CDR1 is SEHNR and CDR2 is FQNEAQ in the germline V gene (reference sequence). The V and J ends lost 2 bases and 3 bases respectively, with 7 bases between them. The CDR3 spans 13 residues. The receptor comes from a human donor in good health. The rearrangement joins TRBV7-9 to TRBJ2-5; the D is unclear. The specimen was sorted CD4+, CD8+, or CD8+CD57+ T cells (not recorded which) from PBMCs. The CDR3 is CASSLSPEETQYF. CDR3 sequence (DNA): TGTGCCAGCAGCTTAAGTCCAGAAGAGACCCAGTACTTC.